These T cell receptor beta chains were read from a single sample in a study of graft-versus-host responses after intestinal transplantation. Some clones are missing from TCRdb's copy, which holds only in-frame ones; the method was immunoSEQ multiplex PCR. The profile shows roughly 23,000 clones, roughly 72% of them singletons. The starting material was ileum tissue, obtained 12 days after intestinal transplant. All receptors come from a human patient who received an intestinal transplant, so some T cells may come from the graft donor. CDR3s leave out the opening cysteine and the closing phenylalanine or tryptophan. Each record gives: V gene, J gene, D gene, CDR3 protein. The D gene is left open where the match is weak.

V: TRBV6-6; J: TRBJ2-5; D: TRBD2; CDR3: ASSYSSGGGQETQY
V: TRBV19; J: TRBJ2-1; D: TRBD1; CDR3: ASSKGFSARGPGEQF
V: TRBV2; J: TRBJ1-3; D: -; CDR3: ASRRGTTSGNTIY
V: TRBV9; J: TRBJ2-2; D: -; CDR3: ASSLRDPKAGTGELF
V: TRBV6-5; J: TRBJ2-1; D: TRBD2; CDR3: ASSASSGGADEQF
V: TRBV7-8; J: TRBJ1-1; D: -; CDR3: ASSLVYRGSMNTEAF
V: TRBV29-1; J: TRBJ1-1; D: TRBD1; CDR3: SVAGQGAITTEAF
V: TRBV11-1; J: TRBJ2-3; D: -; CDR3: ASSLGSPDTQY
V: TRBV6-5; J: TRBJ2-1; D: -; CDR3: ASSSERLYNEQF
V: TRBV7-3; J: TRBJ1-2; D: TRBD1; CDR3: ASSFRTGANSNYGYT
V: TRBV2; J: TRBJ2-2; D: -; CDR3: ASTTGTTNTGELF
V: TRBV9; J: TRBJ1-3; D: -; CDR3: ASSYRQDGSGNTIY
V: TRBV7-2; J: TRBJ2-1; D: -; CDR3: ASSKAKSSVYNEQF
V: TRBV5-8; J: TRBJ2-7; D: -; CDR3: ASSLQGGHEQY
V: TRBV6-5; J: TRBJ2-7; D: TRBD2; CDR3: ASSPGHGTREQY
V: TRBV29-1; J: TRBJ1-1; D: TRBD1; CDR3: SARRDRGTEAF
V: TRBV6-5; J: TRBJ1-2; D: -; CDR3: ASSAPGDGYT
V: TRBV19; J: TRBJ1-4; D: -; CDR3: ASTDTGNEKLF
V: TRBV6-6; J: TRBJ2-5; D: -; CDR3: ASSYPGVSQETQY
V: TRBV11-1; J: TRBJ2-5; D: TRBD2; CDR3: ASSPLGGGHQETQY
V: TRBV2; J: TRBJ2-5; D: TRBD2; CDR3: ASRRTSGAVPQETQY
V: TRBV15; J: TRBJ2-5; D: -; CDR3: ATSRDRFETQY
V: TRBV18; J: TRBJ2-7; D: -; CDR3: ASSRAETYEQY
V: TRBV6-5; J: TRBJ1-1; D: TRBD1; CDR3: ATHTRPGQPMTF
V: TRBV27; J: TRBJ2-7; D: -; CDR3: ASSHSPTGLLSYEQY
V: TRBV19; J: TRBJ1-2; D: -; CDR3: ASSIFGSPYGYT
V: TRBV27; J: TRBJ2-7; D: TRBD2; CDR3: ASRGLADEQY
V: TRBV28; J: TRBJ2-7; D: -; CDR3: ASSTMLASPYEQY
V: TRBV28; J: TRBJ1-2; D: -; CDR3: AIDDKTNYGYT
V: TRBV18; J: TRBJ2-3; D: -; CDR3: ASSPEAGPSTDTQY
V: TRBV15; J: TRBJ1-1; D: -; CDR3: ATSRDWASLGGAF
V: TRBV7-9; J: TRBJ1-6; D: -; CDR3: ASSDQGLGNSPLH
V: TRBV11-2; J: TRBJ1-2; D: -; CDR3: ASSLVGGNYGYT
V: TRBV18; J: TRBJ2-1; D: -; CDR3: ASSPDKSSYNEQF